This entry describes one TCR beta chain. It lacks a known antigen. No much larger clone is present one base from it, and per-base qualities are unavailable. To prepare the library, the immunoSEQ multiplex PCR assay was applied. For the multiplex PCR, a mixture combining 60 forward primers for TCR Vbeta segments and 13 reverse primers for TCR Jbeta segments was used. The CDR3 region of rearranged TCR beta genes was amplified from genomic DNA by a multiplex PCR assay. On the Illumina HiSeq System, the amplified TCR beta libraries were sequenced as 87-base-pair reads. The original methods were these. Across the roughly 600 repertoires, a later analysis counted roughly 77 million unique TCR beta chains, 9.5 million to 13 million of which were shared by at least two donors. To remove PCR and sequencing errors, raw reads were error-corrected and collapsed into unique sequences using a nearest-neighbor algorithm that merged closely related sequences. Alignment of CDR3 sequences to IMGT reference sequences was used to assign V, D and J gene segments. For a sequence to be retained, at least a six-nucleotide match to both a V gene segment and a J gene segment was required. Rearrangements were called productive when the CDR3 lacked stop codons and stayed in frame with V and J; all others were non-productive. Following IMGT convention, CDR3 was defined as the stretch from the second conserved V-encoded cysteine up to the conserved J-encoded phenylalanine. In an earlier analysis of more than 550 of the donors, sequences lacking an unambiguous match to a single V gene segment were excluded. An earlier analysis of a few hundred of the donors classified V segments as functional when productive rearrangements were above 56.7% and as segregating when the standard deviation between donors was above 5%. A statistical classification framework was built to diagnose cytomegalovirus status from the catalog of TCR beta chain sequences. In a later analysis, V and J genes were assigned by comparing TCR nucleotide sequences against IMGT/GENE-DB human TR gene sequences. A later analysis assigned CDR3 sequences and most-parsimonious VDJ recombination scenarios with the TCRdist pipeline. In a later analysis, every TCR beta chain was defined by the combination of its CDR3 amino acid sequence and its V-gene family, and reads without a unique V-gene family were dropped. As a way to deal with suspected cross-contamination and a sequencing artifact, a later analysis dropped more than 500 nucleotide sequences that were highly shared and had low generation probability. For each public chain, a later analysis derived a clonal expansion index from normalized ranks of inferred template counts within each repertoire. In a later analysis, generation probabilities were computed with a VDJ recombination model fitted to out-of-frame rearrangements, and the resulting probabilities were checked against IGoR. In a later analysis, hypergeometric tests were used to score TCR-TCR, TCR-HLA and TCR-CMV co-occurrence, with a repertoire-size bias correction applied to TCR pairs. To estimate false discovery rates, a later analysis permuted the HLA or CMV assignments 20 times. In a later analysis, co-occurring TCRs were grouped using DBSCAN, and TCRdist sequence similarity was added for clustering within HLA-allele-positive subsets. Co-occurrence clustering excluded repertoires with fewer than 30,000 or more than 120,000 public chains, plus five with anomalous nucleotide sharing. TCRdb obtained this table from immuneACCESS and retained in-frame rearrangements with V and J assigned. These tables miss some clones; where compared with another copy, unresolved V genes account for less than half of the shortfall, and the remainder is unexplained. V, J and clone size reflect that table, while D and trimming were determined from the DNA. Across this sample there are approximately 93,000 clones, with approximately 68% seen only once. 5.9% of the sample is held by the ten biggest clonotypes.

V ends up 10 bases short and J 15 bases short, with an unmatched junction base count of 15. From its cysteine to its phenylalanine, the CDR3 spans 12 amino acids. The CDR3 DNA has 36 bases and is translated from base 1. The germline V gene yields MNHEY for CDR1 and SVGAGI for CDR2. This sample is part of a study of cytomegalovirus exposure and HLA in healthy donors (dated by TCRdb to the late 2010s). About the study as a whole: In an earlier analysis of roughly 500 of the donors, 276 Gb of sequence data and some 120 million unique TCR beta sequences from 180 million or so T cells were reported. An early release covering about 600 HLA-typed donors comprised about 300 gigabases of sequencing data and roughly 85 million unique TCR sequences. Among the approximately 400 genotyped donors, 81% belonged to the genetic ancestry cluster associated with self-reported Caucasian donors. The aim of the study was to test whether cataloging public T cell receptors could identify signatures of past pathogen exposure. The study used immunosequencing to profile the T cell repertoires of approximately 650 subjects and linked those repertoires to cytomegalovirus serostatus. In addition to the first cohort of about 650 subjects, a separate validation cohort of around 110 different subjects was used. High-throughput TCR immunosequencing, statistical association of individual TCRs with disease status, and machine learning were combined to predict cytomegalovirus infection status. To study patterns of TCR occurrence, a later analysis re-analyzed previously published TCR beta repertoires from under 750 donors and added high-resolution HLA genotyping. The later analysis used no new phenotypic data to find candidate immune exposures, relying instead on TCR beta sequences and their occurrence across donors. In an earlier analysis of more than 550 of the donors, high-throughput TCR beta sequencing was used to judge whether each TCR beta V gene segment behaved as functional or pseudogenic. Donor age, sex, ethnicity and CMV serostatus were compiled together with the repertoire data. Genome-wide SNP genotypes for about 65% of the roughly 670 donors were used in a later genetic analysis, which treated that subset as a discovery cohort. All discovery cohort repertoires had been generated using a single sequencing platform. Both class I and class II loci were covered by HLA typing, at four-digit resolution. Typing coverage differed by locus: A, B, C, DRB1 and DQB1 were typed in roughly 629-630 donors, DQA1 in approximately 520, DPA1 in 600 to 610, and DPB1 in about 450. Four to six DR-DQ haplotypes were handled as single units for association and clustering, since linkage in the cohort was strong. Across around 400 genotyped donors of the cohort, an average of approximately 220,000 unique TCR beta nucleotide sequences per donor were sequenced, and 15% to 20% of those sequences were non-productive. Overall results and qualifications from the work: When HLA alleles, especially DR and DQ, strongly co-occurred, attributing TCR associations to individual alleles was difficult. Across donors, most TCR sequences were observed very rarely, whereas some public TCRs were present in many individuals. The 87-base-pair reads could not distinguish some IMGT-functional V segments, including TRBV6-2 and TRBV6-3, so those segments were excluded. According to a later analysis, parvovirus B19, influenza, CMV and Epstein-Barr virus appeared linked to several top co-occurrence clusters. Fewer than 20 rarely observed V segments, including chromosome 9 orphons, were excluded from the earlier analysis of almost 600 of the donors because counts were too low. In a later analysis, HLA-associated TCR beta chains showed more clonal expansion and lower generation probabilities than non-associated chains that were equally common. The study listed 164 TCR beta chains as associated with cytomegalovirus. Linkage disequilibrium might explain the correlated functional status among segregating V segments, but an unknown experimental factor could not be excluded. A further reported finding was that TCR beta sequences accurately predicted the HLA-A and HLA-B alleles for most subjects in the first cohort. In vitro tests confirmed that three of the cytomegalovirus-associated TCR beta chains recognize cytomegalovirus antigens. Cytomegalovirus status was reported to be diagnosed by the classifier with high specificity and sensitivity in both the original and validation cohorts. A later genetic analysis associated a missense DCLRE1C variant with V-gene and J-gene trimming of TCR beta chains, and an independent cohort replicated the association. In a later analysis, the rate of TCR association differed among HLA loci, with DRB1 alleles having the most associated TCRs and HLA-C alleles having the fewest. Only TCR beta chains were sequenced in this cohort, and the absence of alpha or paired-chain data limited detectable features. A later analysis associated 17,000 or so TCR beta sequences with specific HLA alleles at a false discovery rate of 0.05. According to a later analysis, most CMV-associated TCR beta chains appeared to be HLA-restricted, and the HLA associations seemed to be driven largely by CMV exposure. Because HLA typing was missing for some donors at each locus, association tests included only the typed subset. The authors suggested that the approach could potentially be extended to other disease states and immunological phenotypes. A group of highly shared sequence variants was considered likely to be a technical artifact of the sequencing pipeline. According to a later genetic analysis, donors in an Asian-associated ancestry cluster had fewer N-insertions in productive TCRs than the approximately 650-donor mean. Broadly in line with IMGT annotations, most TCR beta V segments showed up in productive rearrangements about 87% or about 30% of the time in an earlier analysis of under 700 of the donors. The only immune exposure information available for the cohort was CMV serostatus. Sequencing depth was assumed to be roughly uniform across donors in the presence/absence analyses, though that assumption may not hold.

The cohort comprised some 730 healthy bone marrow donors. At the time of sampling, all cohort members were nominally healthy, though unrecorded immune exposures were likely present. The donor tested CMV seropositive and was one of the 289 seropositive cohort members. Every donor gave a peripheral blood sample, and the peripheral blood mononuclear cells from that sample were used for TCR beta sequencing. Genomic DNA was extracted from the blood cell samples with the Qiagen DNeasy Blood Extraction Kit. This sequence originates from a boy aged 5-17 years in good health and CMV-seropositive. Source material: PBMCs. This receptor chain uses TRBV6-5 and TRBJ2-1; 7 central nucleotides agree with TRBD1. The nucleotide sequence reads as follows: TGTGCCACCTTTTCGAACCCGGGACAGTGGTTCTTC. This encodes CATFSNPGQWFF.